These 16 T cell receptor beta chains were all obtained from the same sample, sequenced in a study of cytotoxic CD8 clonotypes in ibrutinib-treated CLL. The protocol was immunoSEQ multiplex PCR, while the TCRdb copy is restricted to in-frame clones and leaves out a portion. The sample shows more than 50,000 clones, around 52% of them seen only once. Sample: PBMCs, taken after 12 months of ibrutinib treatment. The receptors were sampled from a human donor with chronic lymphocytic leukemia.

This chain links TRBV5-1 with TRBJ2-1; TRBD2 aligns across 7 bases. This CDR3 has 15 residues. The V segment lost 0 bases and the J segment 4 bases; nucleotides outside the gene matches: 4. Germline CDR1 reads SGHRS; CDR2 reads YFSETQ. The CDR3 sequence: CASSLEIAGYNEQFF. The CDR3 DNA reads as TGCGCCAGCAGCTTGGAAATAGCGGGTTACAATGAGCAGTTCTTC.

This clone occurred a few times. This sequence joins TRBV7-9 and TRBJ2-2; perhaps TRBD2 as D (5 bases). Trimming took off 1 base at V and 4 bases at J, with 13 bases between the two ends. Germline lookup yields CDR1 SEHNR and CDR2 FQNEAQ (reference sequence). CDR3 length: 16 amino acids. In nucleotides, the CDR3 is TGTGCCAGCAGCTTAGTGATGGGTCGGGGCACCGGGGAGCTGTTTTTT. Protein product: CASSLVMGRGTGELFF. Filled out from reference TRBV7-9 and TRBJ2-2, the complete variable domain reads DTGVSQNPRHKITKRGQNVTFRCDPISEHNRLYWYRQTLGQGPEFLTYFQNEAQLEKSRLLSDRFSAERPKGSFSTLEIQRTEQGDSAMYLCASSLVMGRGTGELFFGEGSRLTVL.

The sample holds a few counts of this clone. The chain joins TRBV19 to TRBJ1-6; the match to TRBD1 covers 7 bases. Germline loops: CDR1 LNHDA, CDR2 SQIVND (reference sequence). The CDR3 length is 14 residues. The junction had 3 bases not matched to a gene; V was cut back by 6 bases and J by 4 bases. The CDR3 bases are TGTGCCAGTAGGGGACAGAGGTATAATTCACCCCTCCACTTT. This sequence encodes CASRGQRYNSPLHF.

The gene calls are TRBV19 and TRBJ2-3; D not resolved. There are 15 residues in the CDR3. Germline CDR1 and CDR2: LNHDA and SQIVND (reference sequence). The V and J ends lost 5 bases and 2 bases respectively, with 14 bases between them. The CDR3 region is CASSPSGTVTDTQYF. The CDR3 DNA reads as TGTGCCAGTAGTCCATCCGGTACTGTCACAGATACGCAGTATTTT.

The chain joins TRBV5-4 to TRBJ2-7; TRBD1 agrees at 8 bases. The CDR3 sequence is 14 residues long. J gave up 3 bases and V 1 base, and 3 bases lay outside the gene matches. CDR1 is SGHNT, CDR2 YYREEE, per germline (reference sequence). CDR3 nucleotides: TGTGCCAGCAGCTTGCTTGGACAGGGCTACGAGCAGTACTTC. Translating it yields CASSLLGQGYEQYF.

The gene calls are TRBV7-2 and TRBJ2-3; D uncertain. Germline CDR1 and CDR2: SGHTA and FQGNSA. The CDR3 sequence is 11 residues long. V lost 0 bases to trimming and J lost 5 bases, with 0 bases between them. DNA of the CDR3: TGTGCCAGCAGCTTAGCAGATACGCAGTATTTT. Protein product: CASSLADTQYF.

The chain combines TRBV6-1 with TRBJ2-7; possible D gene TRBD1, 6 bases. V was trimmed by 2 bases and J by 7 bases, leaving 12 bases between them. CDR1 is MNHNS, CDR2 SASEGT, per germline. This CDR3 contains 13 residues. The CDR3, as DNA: TGTGCCAGCAGTGAATTGCTGCAGGGGGAGCAGTACGTC. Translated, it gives CASSELLQGEQYV.

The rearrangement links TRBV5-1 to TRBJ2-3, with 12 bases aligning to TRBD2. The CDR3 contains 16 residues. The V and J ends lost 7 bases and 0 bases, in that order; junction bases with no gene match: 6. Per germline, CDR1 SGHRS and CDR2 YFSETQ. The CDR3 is CASRPSGGVSTDTQYF. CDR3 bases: TGCGCCAGCCGGCCTAGCGGGGGGGTGAGCACAGATACGCAGTATTTT.

The CDR3 coding sequence is TGTGCCAGCAGCTTAGGTAACAGACTAGCGGTCGAGCAGTTCTTC. Amino acid sequence: CASSLGNRLAVEQFF. The rearrangement links TRBV11-3 to TRBJ2-1; 9 nucleotides agree with TRBD2. Germline loops: CDR1 SGHNT, CDR2 YENEEA. This CDR3 comprises 15 residues. Trimming at V came to 1 base and at J to 10 bases, leaving 8 bases not matched to a gene.

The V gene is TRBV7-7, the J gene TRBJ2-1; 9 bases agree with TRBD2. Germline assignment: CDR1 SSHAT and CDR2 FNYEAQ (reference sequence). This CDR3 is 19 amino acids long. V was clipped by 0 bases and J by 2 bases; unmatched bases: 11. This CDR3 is CASSLALQRGVFTYNEQFF. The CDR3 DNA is TGTGCCAGCAGCTTAGCCCTCCAGCGGGGGGTGTTCACCTACAATGAGCAGTTCTTC.

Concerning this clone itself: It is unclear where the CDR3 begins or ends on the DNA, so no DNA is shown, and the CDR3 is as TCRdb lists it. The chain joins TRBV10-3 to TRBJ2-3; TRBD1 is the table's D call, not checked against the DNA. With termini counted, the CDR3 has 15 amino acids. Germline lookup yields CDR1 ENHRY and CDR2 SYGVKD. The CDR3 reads CAISEVGTGAEVGYF.

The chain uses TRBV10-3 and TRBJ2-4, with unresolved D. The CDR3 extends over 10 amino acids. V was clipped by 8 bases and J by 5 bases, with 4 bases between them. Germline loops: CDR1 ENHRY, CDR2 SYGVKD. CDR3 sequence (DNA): TGTGCCATCGGGCAAAACATTCAGTACTTC. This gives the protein CAIGQNIQYF.

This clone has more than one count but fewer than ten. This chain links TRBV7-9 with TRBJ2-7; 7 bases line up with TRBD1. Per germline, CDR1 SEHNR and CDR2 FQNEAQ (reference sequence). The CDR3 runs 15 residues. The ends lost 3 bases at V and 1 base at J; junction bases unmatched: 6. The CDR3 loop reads CASSFRTGTSYEQYF. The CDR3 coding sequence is TGTGCCAGCAGCTTCAGGACAGGAACATCCTACGAGCAGTACTTC.

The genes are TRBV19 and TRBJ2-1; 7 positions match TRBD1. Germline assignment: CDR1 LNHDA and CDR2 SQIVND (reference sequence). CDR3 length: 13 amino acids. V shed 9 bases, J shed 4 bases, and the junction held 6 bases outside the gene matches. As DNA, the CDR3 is TGTGCCAGCTCTAGGGACAGTTACAATGAGCAGTTCTTC. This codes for CASSRDSYNEQFF. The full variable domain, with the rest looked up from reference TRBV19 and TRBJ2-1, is DGGITQSPKYLFRKEGQNVTLSCEQNLNHDAMYWYRQDPGQGLRLIYYSQIVNDFQKGDIAEGYSVSREKKESFPLTVTSAQKNPTAFYLCASSRDSYNEQFFGPGTRLTVL.

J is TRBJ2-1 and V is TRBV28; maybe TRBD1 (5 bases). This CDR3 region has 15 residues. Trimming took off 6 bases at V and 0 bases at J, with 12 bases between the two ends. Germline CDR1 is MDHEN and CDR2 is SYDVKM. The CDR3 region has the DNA TGTGCCAGCAGCTCCGGACATAACTCCTACAATGAGCAGTTCTTC. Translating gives CASSSGHNSYNEQFF.

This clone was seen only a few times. CDR3 DNA: TGTGCCAGCAGTGAATACCGGACCGGGTACGAGCAGTACTTC. It yields the protein CASSEYRTGYEQYF. V is TRBV6-1 and J is TRBJ2-7, with D hard to call. This CDR3 has 14 amino acids. The V end was cut by 2 bases, the J end by 4 bases, with 12 bases between. Germline V gene data show CDR1 as MNHNS and CDR2 as SASEGT.